This T cell receptor (beta chain) was captured by sequencing in a study of T cell responses to AZD1222 COVID-19 vaccine. Whole-study context: Second-dose schedules of about 4 or about 12 weeks were combined. Overall study findings and caveats: As reported, nearly half of all spike-specific TCRs target variant regions that are unmutated. White British ancestry dominated among donors, who included more females, and clonal diversity was possibly underestimated.

In the case of this clone: Antigen: not known.

Produced via immunoSEQ multiplex PCR; TCRdb's table is partial and in-frame only. The top ten clones hold around 5% of a sample with 90,000 to 110,000 clones, more than 75% of them seen once. With 0 bases removed from V and 4 bases from J, the gap between germline ends came to 19 bases. The CDR3 runs 17 residues. The germline V gene has CDR1 SGHTA and CDR2 FQGNSA. The sequenced sample was peripheral blood, obtained on day 0 of AZD1222 vaccination. The clonotype originates from an adult in good health. The chain combines TRBV7-2 with TRBJ2-7; TRBD1 might be the D (6 bases). CDR3 loop: CASSLAPTGLPPYEQYF. Written as DNA, the CDR3 is TGTGCCAGCAGCTTAGCGCCTACAGGGTTGCCCCCTTACGAGCAGTACTTC.